The 18 T cell receptor beta chains listed next were all sequenced from one sample in a study of blood T cell repertoires in COVID-19. The repertoire was sequenced with immunoSEQ multiplex PCR; TCRdb's copy has only in-frame clones and lacks some. The data hold around 250,000 clones, with 80% to 85% observed a single time. The sequenced sample was peripheral blood. The origin of the receptors is a woman under 30 with acute or convalescent COVID-19.

The genes are TRBV28 and TRBJ1-6; D is ambiguous. The germline CDR1 and CDR2 sequences are MDHEN and SYDVKM. The CDR3 loop spans 12 amino acids. V was shortened by 6 bases and J by 13 bases, with 13 bases between the two germline ends. The CDR3 spells CASSDEDMPLHF. CDR3 sequence (DNA): TGTGCCAGCAGCGACGAAGACATGCCCCTCCACTTT.

This clone appeared a few times. V usage is TRBV2 and J usage is TRBJ1-1, with D possibly matching TRBD1 (6 bases). The germline V gene has CDR1 SNHLY and CDR2 FYNNEI. The CDR3 is made up of 13 amino acids. Trimming left V 4 bases short and J 0 bases short, with 6 bases between. CDR3: CASSGQVNTEAFF. CDR3 coding DNA: TGTGCCAGCAGTGGACAGGTGAACACTGAAGCTTTCTTT.

The chain employs TRBV19 and TRBJ1-1; 9 positions match TRBD1. Germline V gives CDR1 LNHDA, CDR2 SQIVND (reference sequence). The CDR3 consists of 17 residues. After removal of 1 base from V and 3 bases from J, the junction contained 9 bases not matched to a gene. CDR3 DNA sequence: TGTGCCAGTAGTATAGTTTCGGGACAGGGCCGAGACACTGAAGCTTTCTTT. Protein sequence: CASSIVSGQGRDTEAFF.

V is TRBV21-1 and J is TRBJ1-2. TRBV21-1 has pseudogene status. The CDR3 has 16 amino acids. The DNA for the CDR3 is TGTGCCAGCAGCAAAATTTCGGGGGGGCTAGACTATGGCTACACCTTC. Its protein is CASSKISGGLDYGYTF.

The V gene is TRBV10-3, the J gene TRBJ1-1; D gene unclear. V lost 6 bases to trimming and J lost 4 bases, with 15 bases between them. The CDR3 has 14 residues. Germline lookup yields CDR1 ENHRY and CDR2 SYGVKD. CDR3 amino acids: CAISDPRAGTEAFF. The CDR3, as DNA: TGTGCCATCAGCGACCCTAGGGCGGGCACTGAAGCTTTCTTT.

The chain employs TRBV30 and TRBJ2-6; the D is unclear. In germline, CDR1 is GTSNPN, CDR2 SVGIG (reference sequence). The CDR3 is 13 amino acids. Trimming stripped 4 bases from V and 0 bases from J, with 4 bases between. CDR3 residues: CAWTISGANVLTF. Here the CDR3 DNA reads TGTGCCTGGACTATCTCTGGGGCCAACGTCCTGACTTTC.

The genes are TRBV18 and TRBJ2-5; possible D gene TRBD1, 8 bases. V lost 4 bases to trimming and J lost 6 bases, with 15 bases between them. This CDR3 has 14 amino acids. CDR1 is KGHSH, CDR2 LQKENI, per germline. The CDR3 DNA sequence: TGTGCCAGCTCACGAGGACAGGGAGGGCAGACCCAGTACTTC. This translates into CASSRGQGGQTQYF.

By share of the sample, this clone is medium-sized. The rearrangement links TRBV27 to TRBJ1-2; D gene ambiguous. CDR1 and CDR2 (germline): MNHEY, SMNVEV (reference sequence). Trimming removed 8 bases from V and 4 bases from J, with 14 bases in between. CDR3 length: 13 amino acids. The CDR3 DNA follows: TGTGCCAGCCGATCTAGTATCCTCTATGGCTACACCTTC. Its protein is CASRSSILYGYTF.

The J gene is TRBJ2-1, the V gene TRBV4-3; the D gene is possibly TRBD2 (5 bases). The CDR3 is 14 residues long. Per germline, CDR1 LGHNA and CDR2 YSLEER. Between the trimmed V and J ends, which lost 0 bases and 9 bases, there was a span of 12 bases. The CDR3 DNA is TGCGCCAGCAGCCAAGAGGCGGGCGGGTCTGAGCAGTTCTTC. Protein: CASSQEAGGSEQFF.

This chain joins TRBV12-3 or TRBV12-4 and TRBJ1-5, with D unclear. The ends were cut back, 3 bases at V and 7 bases at J, with 4 bases in the middle. This CDR3 has 11 residues. The CDR3: CASSLGQPQHF. DNA of the CDR3: TGTGCCAGCAGTTTGGGCCAGCCCCAGCATTTT.

As DNA, the CDR3 is TGTGCCATCAGCAAGGACAGGTCCTACTATGGCTACACCTTC. It encodes CAISKDRSYYGYTF. The chain employs TRBV10-3 and TRBJ1-2, with TRBD1 matching 7 bases. This CDR3 spans 14 amino acids. CDR1 is ENHRY, CDR2 SYGVKD, per germline. V trimming: 6 bases; J trimming: 3 bases; junction bases outside the gene matches: 7.

The chain carries TRBV7-9 and TRBJ1-3, with unresolved D. The ends were cut back, 7 bases at V and 2 bases at J, with 15 bases in the middle. There are 15 residues in the CDR3. Germline V gives CDR1 SEHNR, CDR2 FQNEAQ (reference sequence). Here the CDR3 DNA reads TGTGCCAGCACCCGGGTTTCCGTCGCTGGAAACACCATATATTTT. This gives the protein CASTRVSVAGNTIYF. The variable domain in full, completed from reference TRBV7-9 and TRBJ1-3, reads DTGVSQNPRHKITKRGQNVTFRCDPISEHNRLYWYRQTLGQGPEFLTYFQNEAQLEKSRLLSDRFSAERPKGSFSTLEIQRTEQGDSAMYLCASTRVSVAGNTIYFGEGSWLTVV.

This clone was counted a single time. The rearrangement links TRBV6-2 or TRBV6-3 to TRBJ2-5; 8 bases line up with TRBD1. With V trimmed by 5 bases and J by 2 bases, 10 bases remained unmatched. Looked up from germline, CDR1 is MNHEY and CDR2 is SVGEGT. CDR3 length: 16 residues. CDR3 region: CASSKGQGIAQETQYF. The CDR3 nucleotides read TGTGCCAGCAGTAAAGGACAGGGCATAGCACAAGAGACCCAGTACTTC.

The genes are TRBV13 and TRBJ1-3; D is perhaps TRBD1 (5 bases). Trimming took 5 bases from V and 2 from J, leaving 13 bases between them. The CDR3 consists of 15 residues. Germline V lookup: CDR1 PRHDT, CDR2 FYEKMQ (reference sequence). CDR3 protein: CASSVAQDPGNTIYF. CDR3 nucleotide sequence: TGTGCCAGCAGCGTAGCACAGGATCCTGGAAACACCATATATTTT.

V usage is TRBV5-1 and J usage is TRBJ2-2, with 7 bases fitting TRBD2. The length of the CDR3 is 17 residues. Germline values: CDR1 SGHRS, CDR2 YFSETQ. The J segment lost 2 bases and the V segment lost 6 bases, leaving 13 bases of the junction unmatched. In nucleotides, the CDR3 is TGCGCCAGCACCCGAGGCGGGAGTACTTCAAACACCGGGGAGCTGTTTTTT. Protein sequence: CASTRGGSTSNTGELFF.

The chain employs TRBV7-2 and TRBJ2-4; D is perhaps TRBD2 (6 bases). With 0 bases removed from V and 9 bases from J, the gap between germline ends came to 15 bases. The CDR3 totals 15 residues. Per the germline V gene, CDR1 is SGHTA and CDR2 is FQGNSA. CDR3 sequence: CASSLAPTSFGIQYF. DNA of the CDR3: TGTGCCAGCAGCTTAGCTCCCACTAGCTTTGGCATTCAGTACTTC.

This clone was detected only once. The chain has TRBV5-4 and TRBJ2-1, with 8 bases matching TRBD2. CDR1 SGHNT and CDR2 YYREEE come from the germline V gene (reference sequence). The CDR3 contains 16 residues. Trimming took 1 base from V and 8 from J; bases not matched to a gene: 11. The CDR3: CASSLLGGGRMDEQFF. The CDR3 region has the DNA TGTGCCAGCAGCTTGCTCGGGGGCGGGAGGATGGATGAGCAGTTCTTC.

This clone was detected once. The chain carries TRBV5-4 and TRBJ2-2; TRBD2 aligns across 7 bases. Germline assignment: CDR1 SGHNT and CDR2 YYREEE (reference sequence). V was pared by 4 bases and J by 8 bases, with 17 bases of the junction left unmatched. CDR3 length: 17 amino acids. CDR3 residues: CASSRWTIGGSSGELFF. CDR3 nucleotide sequence: TGTGCCAGCAGCCGTTGGACTATTGGCGGGAGTTCTGGGGAGCTGTTTTTT.